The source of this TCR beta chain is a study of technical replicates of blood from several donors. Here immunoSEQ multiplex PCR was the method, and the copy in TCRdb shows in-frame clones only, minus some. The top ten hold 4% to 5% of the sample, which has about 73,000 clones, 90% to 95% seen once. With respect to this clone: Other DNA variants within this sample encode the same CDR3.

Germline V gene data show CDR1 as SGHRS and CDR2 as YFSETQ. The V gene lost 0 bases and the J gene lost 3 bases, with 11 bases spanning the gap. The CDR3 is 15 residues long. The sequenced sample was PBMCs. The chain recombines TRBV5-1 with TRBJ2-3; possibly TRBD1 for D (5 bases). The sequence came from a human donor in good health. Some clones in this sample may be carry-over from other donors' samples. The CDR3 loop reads CASSLGRVGTDTQYF. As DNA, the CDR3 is TGCGCCAGCAGCTTGGGCAGGGTGGGTACAGATACGCAGTATTTT.